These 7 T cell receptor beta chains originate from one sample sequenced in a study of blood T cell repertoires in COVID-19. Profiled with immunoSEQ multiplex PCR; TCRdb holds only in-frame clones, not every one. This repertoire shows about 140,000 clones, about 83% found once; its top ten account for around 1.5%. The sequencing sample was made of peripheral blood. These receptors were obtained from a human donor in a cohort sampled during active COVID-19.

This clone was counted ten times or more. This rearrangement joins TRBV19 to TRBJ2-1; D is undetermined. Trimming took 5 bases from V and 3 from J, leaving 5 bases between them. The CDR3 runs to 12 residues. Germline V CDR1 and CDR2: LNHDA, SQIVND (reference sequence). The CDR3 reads CASSPGYNEQFF. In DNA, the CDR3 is TGTGCCAGTAGTCCGGGCTACAATGAGCAGTTCTTC.

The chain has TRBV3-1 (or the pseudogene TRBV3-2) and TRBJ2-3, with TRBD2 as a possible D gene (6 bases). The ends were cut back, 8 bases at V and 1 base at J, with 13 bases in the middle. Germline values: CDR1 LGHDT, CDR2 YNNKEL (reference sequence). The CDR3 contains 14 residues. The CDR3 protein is CASAGTGRTDTQYF. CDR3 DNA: TGTGCCAGCGCGGGAACGGGGCGCACAGATACGCAGTATTTT.

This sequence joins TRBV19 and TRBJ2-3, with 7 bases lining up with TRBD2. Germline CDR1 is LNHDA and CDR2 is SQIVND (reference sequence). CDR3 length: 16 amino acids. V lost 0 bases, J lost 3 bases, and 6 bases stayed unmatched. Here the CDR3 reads CASSIDLPGGTDTQYF. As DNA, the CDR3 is TGTGCCAGTAGTATAGACCTTCCCGGGGGGACAGATACGCAGTATTTT.

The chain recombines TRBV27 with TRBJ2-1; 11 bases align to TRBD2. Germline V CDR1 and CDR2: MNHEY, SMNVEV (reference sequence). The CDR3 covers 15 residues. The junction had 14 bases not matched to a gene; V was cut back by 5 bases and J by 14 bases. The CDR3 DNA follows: TGTGCCAGCAGTCTCTCCTTAGCGGGAGGGCCGTCCAAGTTCTTC. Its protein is CASSLSLAGGPSKFF.

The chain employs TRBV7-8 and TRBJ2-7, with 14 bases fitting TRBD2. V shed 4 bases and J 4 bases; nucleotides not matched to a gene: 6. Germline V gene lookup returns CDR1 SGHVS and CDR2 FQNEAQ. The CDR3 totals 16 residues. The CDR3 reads CASSSGTSGSWYEQYF. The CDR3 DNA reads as TGTGCCAGCAGCTCTGGGACTAGCGGGAGTTGGTACGAGCAGTACTTC. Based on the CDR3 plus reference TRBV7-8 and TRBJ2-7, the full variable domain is GAGVSQSPRYKVAKRGQDVALRCDPISGHVSLFWYQQALGQGPEFLTYFQNEAQLDKSGLPSDRFFAERPEGSVSTLKIQRTQQEDSAVYLCASSSGTSGSWYEQYFGPGTRLTVT.

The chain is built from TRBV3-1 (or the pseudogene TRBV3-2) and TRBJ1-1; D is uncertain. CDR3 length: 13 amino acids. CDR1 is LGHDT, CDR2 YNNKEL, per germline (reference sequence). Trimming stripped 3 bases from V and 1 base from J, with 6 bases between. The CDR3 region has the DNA TGTGCCAGCAGCCAGTACAGGAACACTGAAGCTTTCTTT. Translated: CASSQYRNTEAFF.

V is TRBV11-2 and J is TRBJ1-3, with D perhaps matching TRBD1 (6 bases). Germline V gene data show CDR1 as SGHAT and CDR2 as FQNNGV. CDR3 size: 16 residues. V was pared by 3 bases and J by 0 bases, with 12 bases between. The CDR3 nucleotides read TGTGCCAGCAGCTTCAACCTCAGGGGCTCTGGAAACACCATATATTTT. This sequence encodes CASSFNLRGSGNTIYF.